The 14 T cell receptor beta chains given below trace back to one sample, sequenced in a study of cytomegalovirus exposure and HLA in healthy donors. Use of 60 Vbeta and 13 Jbeta primers characterized the PCR. Using immunoSEQ multiplex PCR, the repertoire was profiled, and TCRdb retains in-frame clones only, with some absent. The sample lists approximately 100,000 clones, 60% to 70% seen once, with less than 3.5% in the top ten. Specimen: PBMCs. The origin of the receptors is a woman aged 45-65 years in good health and CMV-seronegative.

This clone was observed a few times. The chain has TRBV6-1 and TRBJ2-7; maybe TRBD1 (6 bases). Trimming left V 5 bases short and J 2 bases short, with 13 bases between. The germline gives CDR1 MNHNS, CDR2 SASEGT. The length of the CDR3 is 14 residues. The CDR3 spells CASSRDTSAYEQYF. The CDR3 DNA sequence: TGTGCCAGCAGTAGGGACACCTCCGCCTACGAGCAGTACTTC.

V is TRBV15 and J is TRBJ2-1; 9 positions agree with TRBD2. Germline V gene data show CDR1 as LNHNV and CDR2 as YYDKDF (reference sequence). Germline trimming cut 0 bases from V and 9 bases from J; bases unmatched to any gene: 6. The CDR3 totals 15 residues. The CDR3 spells CATSRDLASGIEQFF. CDR3 DNA sequence: TGTGCCACCAGCAGAGATCTTGCTAGCGGGATTGAGCAGTTCTTC.

This clone was recorded a few times. At one end the junction does not follow the germline gene, possibly because of a read error. The CDR3 DNA is TGTGCTAGCAGCTTAGGGAGACTAGCGGGGGGGCCGGTAGAGCAGTTCTTC. This sequence encodes CASSLGRLAGGPVEQFF. The V and J genes are TRBV7-7 and TRBJ2-1; TRBD2 agrees at 14 bases. Germline CDR1 and CDR2: SSHAT and FNYEAQ (reference sequence). This CDR3 has 17 residues.

Concerning this clone: This sample also contains other DNA sequences that code for the same CDR3. The gene calls are TRBV18 and TRBJ1-5; 10 bases are a match to TRBD1. V lost 3 bases to trimming and J lost 7 bases; unmatched junction nucleotides: 3. The CDR3 has 14 amino acids. From germline, CDR1 is KGHSH and CDR2 LQKENI. The CDR3 sequence is CASSPGQGTQPQHF. CDR3 coding DNA: TGTGCCAGCTCACCGGGACAGGGGACACAGCCCCAGCATTTT. The variable domain in full, with the rest retrieved from reference TRBV18 and TRBJ1-5, is NAGVMQNPRHLVRRRGQEARLRCSPMKGHSHVYWYRQLPEEGLKFMVYLQKENIIDESGMPKERFSAEFPKEGPSILRIQQVVRGDSAAYFCASSPGQGTQPQHFGDGTRLSIL.

The chain recombines TRBV29-1 with TRBJ2-5; no firm D call. The J call may be mistaken, given a closer DNA end match to TRBJ2-7. The CDR3 spans 13 residues. Germline CDR1 reads SQVTM; CDR2 reads ANQGSEA. The CDR3 loop is CSVESETSYEQYF. CDR3 bases: TGCAGCGTTGAAAGCGAGACCTCCTACGAGCAGTACTTC.

The chain has TRBV7-8 and TRBJ1-4; 10 nucleotides align to TRBD1. The germline V gene has CDR1 SGHVS and CDR2 FQNEAQ. The CDR3 loop spans 18 amino acids. V was pared by 4 bases and J by 4 bases, with 12 bases of the junction left unmatched. The CDR3 sequence: CASSSRLGTGAGNEKLFF. Written as DNA, the CDR3 is TGTGCCAGCAGCTCCCGCCTCGGGACAGGGGCTGGTAATGAAAAACTGTTTTTT.

This sequence joins TRBV7-2 and TRBJ1-3; no clear D gene. V lost 0 bases and J 0 bases, leaving 9 bases between the germline ends. Germline values: CDR1 SGHTA, CDR2 FQGNSA. The CDR3 is 16 amino acids. The CDR3: CASSLAVGNSGNTIYF. The CDR3 DNA follows: TGTGCCAGCAGCTTAGCGGTCGGGAACTCTGGAAACACCATATATTTT.

This clone was detected only a few times. The chain carries TRBV6-5 and TRBJ1-4, with 9 bases fitting TRBD1. CDR3 length: 15 amino acids. Per the germline V gene, CDR1 is MNHEY and CDR2 is SVGAGI. With 5 bases clipped from V and 7 bases from J, the junction kept 8 bases outside the gene matches. CDR3: CASSSNRGLREKLFF. The CDR3 nucleotides read TGTGCCAGCAGTAGTAACAGGGGGCTGCGTGAAAAACTGTTTTTT.

This chain uses TRBV6-4 with TRBJ2-2; weak D call: TRBD2 (6 bases). The germline V gene has CDR1 MRHNA and CDR2 SNTAGT. The CDR3 consists of 14 residues. V lost 7 bases and J 2 bases, leaving 11 bases between the germline ends. The CDR3 region is CASTGDRNTGELFF. The CDR3 DNA reads TGTGCCAGCACGGGGGATAGAAACACCGGGGAGCTGTTTTTT.

Worth noting for this clone: The sample has other DNA sequences that encode this CDR3 too. The genes are TRBV13 and TRBJ2-5; 14 positions match TRBD2. CDR1 PRHDT and CDR2 FYEKMQ come from the germline V gene (reference sequence). The CDR3 contains 17 residues. With 0 bases clipped from V and 5 bases from J, the junction kept 5 bases outside the gene matches. The CDR3 region is CASSLGGLAGAVETQYF. The DNA for the CDR3 is TGTGCCAGCAGCTTAGGGGGACTAGCGGGAGCAGTGGAGACCCAGTACTTC.

The chain uses TRBV2 and TRBJ1-1, with D possibly TRBD1 on 5 matching bases. V was clipped by 1 base and J by 0 bases, with 6 bases between them. The CDR3 covers 14 residues. Looked up from germline, CDR1 is SNHLY and CDR2 is FYNNEI. The CDR3 DNA sequence: TGTGCCAGCAGTGAAGGACAGCTGAACACTGAAGCTTTCTTT. Protein sequence: CASSEGQLNTEAFF.

The chain employs TRBV5-5 and TRBJ2-1, with D possibly matching TRBD1 (5 bases). The CDR3 loop spans 14 amino acids. CDR1 is SGHKS and CDR2 is YYEKEE in the germline V gene (reference sequence). The germline V and J ends were trimmed by 1 base and 7 bases, with 12 bases remaining between them. The CDR3 loop reads CASSLTGPTNEQFF. The CDR3 DNA follows: TGTGCCAGCAGCTTGACAGGACCCACTAATGAGCAGTTCTTC.

This chain uses TRBV6-5 with TRBJ1-3, with D unclear. V shed 0 bases and J shed 3 bases, with 12 bases lying between them. CDR1 MNHEY and CDR2 SVGAGI come from the germline V gene. The CDR3 is 16 amino acids. The CDR3 reads CASSYSMAADGNTIYF. As DNA, the CDR3 is TGTGCCAGCAGTTACTCGATGGCTGCAGATGGAAACACCATATATTTT.

The chain uses TRBV5-1 and TRBJ1-1; the match to TRBD1 covers 7 bases. CDR3 length: 13 residues. J was trimmed by 9 bases and V by 0 bases; bases with no gene match: 5. The germline gives CDR1 SGHRS, CDR2 YFSETQ. The CDR3: CASSLEGTAKAFF. The CDR3 DNA sequence: TGCGCCAGCAGCTTGGAAGGGACAGCCAAAGCTTTCTTT.